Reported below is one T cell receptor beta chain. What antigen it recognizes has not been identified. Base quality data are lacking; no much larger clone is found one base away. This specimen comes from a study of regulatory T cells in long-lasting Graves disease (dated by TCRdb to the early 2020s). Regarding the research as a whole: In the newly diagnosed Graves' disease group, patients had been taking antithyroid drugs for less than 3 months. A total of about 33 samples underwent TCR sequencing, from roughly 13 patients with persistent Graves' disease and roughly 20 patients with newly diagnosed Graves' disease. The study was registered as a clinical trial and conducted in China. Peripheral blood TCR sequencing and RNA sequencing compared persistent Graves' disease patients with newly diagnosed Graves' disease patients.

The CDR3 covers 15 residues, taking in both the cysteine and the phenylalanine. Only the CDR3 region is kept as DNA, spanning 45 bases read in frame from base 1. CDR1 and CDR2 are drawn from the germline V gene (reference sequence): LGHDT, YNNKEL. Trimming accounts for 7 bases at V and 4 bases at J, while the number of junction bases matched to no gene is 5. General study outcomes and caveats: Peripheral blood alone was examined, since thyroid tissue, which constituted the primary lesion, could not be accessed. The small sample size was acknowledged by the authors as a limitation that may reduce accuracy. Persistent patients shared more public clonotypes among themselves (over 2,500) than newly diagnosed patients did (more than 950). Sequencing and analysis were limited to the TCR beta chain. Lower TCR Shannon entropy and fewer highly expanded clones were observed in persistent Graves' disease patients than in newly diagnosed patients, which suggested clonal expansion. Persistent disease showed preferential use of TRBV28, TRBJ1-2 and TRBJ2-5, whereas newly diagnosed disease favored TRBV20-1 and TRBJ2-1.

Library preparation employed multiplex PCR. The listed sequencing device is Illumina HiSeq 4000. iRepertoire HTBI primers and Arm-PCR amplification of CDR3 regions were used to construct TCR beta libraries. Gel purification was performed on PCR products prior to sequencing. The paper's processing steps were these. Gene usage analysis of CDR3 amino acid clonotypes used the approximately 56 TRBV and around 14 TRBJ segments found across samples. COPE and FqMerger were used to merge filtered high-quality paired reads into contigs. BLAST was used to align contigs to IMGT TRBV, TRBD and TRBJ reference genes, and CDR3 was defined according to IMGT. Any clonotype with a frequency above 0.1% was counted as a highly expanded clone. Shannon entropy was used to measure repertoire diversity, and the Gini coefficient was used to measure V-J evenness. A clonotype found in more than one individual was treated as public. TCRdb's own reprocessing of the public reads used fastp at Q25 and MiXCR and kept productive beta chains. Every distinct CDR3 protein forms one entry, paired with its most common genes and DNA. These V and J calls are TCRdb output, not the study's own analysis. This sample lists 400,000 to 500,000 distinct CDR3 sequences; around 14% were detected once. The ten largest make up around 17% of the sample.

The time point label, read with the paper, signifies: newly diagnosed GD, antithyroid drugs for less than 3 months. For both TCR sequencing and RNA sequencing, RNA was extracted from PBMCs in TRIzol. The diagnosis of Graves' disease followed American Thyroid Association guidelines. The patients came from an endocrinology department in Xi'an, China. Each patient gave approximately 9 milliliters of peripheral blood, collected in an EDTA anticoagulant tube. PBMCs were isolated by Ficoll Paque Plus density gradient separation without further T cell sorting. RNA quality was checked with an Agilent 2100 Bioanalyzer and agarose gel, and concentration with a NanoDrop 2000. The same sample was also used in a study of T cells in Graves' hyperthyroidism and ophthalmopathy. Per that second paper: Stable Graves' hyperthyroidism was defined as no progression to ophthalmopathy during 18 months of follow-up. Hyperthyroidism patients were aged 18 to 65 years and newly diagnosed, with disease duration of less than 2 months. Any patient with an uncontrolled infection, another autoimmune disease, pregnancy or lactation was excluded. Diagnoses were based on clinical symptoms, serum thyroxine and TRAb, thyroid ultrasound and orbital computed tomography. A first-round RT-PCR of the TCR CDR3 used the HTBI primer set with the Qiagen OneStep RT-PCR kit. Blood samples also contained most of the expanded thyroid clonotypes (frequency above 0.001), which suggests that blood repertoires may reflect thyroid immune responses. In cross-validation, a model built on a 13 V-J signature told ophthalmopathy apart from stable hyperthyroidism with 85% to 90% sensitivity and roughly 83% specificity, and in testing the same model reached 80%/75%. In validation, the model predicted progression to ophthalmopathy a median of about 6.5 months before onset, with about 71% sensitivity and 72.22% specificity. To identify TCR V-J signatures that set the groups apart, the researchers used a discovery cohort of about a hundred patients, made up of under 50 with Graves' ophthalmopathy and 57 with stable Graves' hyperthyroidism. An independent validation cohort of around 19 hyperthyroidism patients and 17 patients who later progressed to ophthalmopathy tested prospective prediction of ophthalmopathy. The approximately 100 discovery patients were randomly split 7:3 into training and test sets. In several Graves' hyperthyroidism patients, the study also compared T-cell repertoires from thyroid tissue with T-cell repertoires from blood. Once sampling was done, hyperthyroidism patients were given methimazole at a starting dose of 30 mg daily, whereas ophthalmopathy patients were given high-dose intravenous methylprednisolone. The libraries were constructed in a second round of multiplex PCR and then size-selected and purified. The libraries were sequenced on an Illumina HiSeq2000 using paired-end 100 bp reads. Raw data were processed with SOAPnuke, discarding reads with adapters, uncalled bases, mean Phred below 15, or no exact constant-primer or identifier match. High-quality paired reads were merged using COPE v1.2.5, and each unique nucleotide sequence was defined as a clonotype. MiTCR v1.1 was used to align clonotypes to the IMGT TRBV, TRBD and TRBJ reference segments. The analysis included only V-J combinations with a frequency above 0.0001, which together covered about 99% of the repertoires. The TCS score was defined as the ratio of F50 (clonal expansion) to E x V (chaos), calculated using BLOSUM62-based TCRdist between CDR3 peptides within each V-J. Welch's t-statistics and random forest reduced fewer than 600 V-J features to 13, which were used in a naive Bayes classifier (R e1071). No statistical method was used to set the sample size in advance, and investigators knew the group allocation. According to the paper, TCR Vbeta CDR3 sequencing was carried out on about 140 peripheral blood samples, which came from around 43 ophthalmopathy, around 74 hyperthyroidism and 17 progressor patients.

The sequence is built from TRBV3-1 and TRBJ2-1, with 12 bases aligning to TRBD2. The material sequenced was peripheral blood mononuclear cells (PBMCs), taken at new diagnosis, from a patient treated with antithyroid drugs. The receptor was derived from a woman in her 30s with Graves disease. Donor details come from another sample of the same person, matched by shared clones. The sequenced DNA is TGTGCCAGCAAGAGGACTAGCGGGGTTTACAATGAGCAGTTCTTC. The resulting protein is CASKRTSGVYNEQFF.